This paragraph reports one T cell receptor beta chain. This entry is derived from a study of T cell responses to AZD1222 COVID-19 vaccine. Repertoires were generated with immunoSEQ multiplex PCR, while TCRdb's copy carries only in-frame clones and drops some. The table includes 54,000 or so clones, around 89% detected once. V was shortened by 6 bases and J by 4 bases, with 13 bases between the two germline ends. Germline CDR1 and CDR2: MNHNY and SVGAGI (reference sequence). The CDR3 extends over 14 amino acids. The chain recombines TRBV6-6 with TRBJ1-3, with D possibly being TRBD1 (6 bases). The receptor's source is an adult in good health. The sequences come from peripheral blood, collected on day 0 of AZD1222 vaccination. In DNA, the CDR3 is TGTGCCAGCAGCCTTCCAGGGGCAGGAAACACCATATATTTT. Amino acid sequence: CASSLPGAGNTIYF.